This T cell receptor (beta chain) was recovered during a study of Ad26.COV2.S vaccination and SARS-CoV-2 variants (dated by TCRdb to the early 2020s). Regarding the research as a whole: Donors in the vaccine arm were drawn from COV1001, a multicentre, randomized, double-blind, placebo-controlled phase I-IIa trial testing Ad26.COV2.S in healthy adults. The specificity and breadth of SARS-CoV-2-reactive T cell receptors after Ad26.COV2.S vaccination were assessed by TCRbeta repertoire sequencing. Ad26.COV2.S was administered intramuscularly at 5 x 10^10 or 1 x 10^11 viral particles, either as a single shot or as two shots given 56 days apart. Trial participants were randomized into five groups of five, in which low-dose or high-dose Ad26.COV2.S was given once or twice, or placebo was given on both occasions. The TCR-sequenced set comprised approximately 32 samples: some 20 Ad26.COV2.S vaccine recipients, 5 placebo recipients and 8 SARS-CoV-2 convalescent individuals. Investigators remained blinded to trial group allocation during experiments and outcome assessment. Summary of the overall study and its limitations: Spike-specific TCR breadth was higher in Ad26.COV2.S recipients than in placebo recipients (P = 0.0014). Vaccine and placebo recipients had similar non-spike TCR breadth, a finding consistent with the vaccine containing only spike. The study lacked the statistical power to compare responses across vaccine doses or regimens. Substantial breadth of spike-specific CD8+ and CD4+ T cell responses was reported after vaccination. It was noted by the authors that total T cell responses may have been underestimated by the TCR breadth and depth analyses.

In regard to this clone: Its specific antigen is unknown. Base-call qualities are not available, and no considerably larger clone is one nucleotide away. Different DNA sequences within this sample yield the same CDR3.

The immunoSEQ Assay was the method used to sequence TCRbeta CDR3 regions. After extraction, genomic DNA underwent amplification by bias-controlled multiplex PCR, followed by high-throughput sequencing. The authors' analysis ran thus. To quantify the absolute abundance of every unique TCRbeta CDR3 region, sequences were collapsed and filtered. T cell fraction was estimated by normalizing TCRbeta template counts to usable DNA, which was measured by amplifying reference genes present in all nucleated cells. Repertoire TCRs were annotated as SARS-CoV-2-specific when V gene, CDR3 amino acid sequence and J gene were exactly matched to a known reactive TCR set. The reference SARS-CoV-2 TCR set was obtained from MIRA and was filtered for enrichment in COVID-19-positive ImmuneCODE repertoires, whereby public or cross-reactive TCRs were removed. Based on the MIRA antigens, annotated TCRs were further analysed at the level of specific ORF or position within ORF. Breadth was defined as annotated unique rearrangements over total unique productive rearrangements; depth was the summed frequency of those rearrangements. TCR breadth was compared between groups using two-sided Wilcoxon rank-sum tests. TCRdb provides this immuneACCESS table in a form limited to in-frame rearrangements. Some clones are lacking; in checked studies, under half of them reflect an unresolved V gene, and why the rest are absent is not known. V and J calls plus clone size are reproduced from that table; the DNA served to infer D and trimming. The sample yields more than 250,000 clones; more than 70% were counted once. The ten largest account for approximately 3.4% of the sample.

CDR3 length: 13 amino acids, cysteine to phenylalanine. The CDR3 DNA has 39 bases and is translated from base 1. CDR1 and CDR2, per the germline V gene (reference sequence), are LNHDA and SQIVND. Trimming at the junction amounts to 4 bases on V and 1 base on J, and the germline ends lie 7 bases apart. According to the study, the label for this sample's treatment or condition signals: over 15 received Ad26.COV2.S at low or high dose, single or two shots; a few received placebo; per-sample allocation not given. For vaccine and placebo recipients, the sequenced repertoires came from samples collected on day 63 after the first injection. Between 29 July and 7 August 2020, Cohort 1b enrolled some 25 adults aged 18-55 years at one site in Boston, USA. Ad26.COV2.S was a replication-incompetent adenovirus type 26 vector that expressed a prefusion-stabilized SARS-CoV-2 spike protein derived from the original Wuhan strain.

The specimen comprised peripheral blood, sampled in a trial of Ad26.COV2.S vaccine versus placebo. This TCR derives from a person aged 18-65 years who received the Ad26.COV2.S COVID-19 vaccine or a placebo. The chain joins TRBV19 to TRBJ1-1, with the D segment identity uncertain. CDR3 region: CASSRRENTEAFF. The sequenced DNA is TGTGCCAGTAGTAGACGAGAGAACACTGAAGCTTTCTTT. The full variable domain, completed from the reference TRBV19 and TRBJ1-1 proteins outside the CDR3, reads DGGITQSPKYLFRKEGQNVTLSCEQNLNHDAMYWYRQDPGQGLRLIYYSQIVNDFQKGDIAEGYSVSREKKESFPLTVTSAQKNPTAFYLCASSRRENTEAFFGQGTRLTVV.